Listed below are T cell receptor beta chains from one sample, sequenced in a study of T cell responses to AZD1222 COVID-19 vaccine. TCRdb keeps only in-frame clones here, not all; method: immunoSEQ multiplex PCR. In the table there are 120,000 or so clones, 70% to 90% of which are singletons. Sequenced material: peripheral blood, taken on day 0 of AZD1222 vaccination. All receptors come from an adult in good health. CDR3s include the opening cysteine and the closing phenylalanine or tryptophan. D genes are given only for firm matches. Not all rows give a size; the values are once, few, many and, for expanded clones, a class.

CDR3: CASSWGFGGVGTEAFF
DNA: TGTGCCAGCAGTTGGGGTTTCGGGGGGGTTGGCACTGAAGCTTTCTTT
V: TRBV27
J: TRBJ1-1
D: .
size: .

CDR3: CASSQASRAVNTEAFF
DNA: TGTGCCAGCAGCCAAGCTTCGCGGGCGGTGAACACTGAAGCTTTCTTT
V: TRBV3-1/TRBV3-2
J: TRBJ1-1
D: .
size: once

CDR3: CATSGGATTEAFF
DNA: TGTGCCACCTCGGGAGGGGCGACCACTGAAGCTTTCTTT
V: TRBV10-3
J: TRBJ1-1
D: .
size: .

CDR3: CASSSKVGTEAFF
DNA: TGTGCCAGCAGTTCGAAGGTGGGCACTGAAGCTTTCTTT
V: TRBV6-6
J: TRBJ1-1
D: .
size: .

CDR3: CASTGRDGTYEQYF
DNA: TGTGCCAGCACTGGGAGGGACGGGACCTACGAGCAGTACTTC
V: TRBV6-6
J: TRBJ2-7
D: TRBD2
size: .

CDR3: CASSLEPGSGANVLTF
DNA: TGTGCCAGCAGCTTAGAGCCCGGGTCTGGGGCCAACGTCCTGACTTTC
V: TRBV7-3
J: TRBJ2-6
D: .
size: once

CDR3: CASSHIPTSSSYNEQFF
DNA: TGTGCCAGCAGCCACATCCCGACTAGCTCCTCCTACAATGAGCAGTTCTTC
V: TRBV7-2
J: TRBJ2-1
D: TRBD2
size: .

CDR3: CASSHQSGITLQETQYF
DNA: TGTGCTAGCAGTCACCAGTCAGGTATCACCTTGCAAGAGACCCAGTACTTC
V: TRBV7-7
J: TRBJ2-5
D: .
size: .

CDR3: CASRATGGFGQFF
DNA: TGTGCCAGCAGGGCGACAGGGGGGTTCGGGCAGTTCTTC
V: TRBV2
J: TRBJ2-1
D: TRBD1
size: .

CDR3: CASSLPGHNEQYF
DNA: TGTGCCAGCAGCTTACCAGGACACAACGAGCAGTACTTC
V: TRBV7-2
J: TRBJ2-7
D: .
size: .

CDR3: CASSNPGQTYEQYF
DNA: TGTGCCAGTAGTAATCCGGGACAGACCTACGAGCAGTACTTC
V: TRBV19
J: TRBJ2-7
D: TRBD1
size: .

CDR3: CASSPGPMNTEAFF
DNA: TGTGCCAGCAGCCCAGGACCTATGAACACTGAAGCTTTCTTT
V: TRBV9
J: TRBJ1-1
D: .
size: once

CDR3: CASSEYRGLGTEAFF
DNA: TGTGCCAGCAGTGAATACAGGGGGCTGGGCACTGAAGCTTTCTTT
V: TRBV25-1
J: TRBJ1-1
D: TRBD1
size: few

CDR3: CSVVPTVPYGYTF
DNA: TGCAGCGTTGTCCCGACAGTGCCCTATGGCTACACCTTC
V: TRBV29-1
J: TRBJ1-2
D: .
size: .

CDR3: CASSQADRTNQPQHF
DNA: TGTGCCAGCAGCCAAGCCGACAGGACGAATCAGCCCCAGCATTTT
V: TRBV3-1/TRBV3-2
J: TRBJ1-5
D: .
size: .

CDR3: CASTNRDGKSNQPQHF
DNA: TGTGCCAGCACTAACAGGGATGGGAAAAGCAATCAGCCCCAGCATTTT
V: TRBV19
J: TRBJ1-5
D: .
size: .

CDR3: CASSIRTGTFVNQPQHF
DNA: TGTGCCAGCAGCATTCGGACAGGGACCTTTGTCAATCAGCCCCAGCATTTT
V: TRBV5-8
J: TRBJ1-5
D: TRBD1
size: .

CDR3: CASSSGGSSYNEQFF
DNA: TGCGCCAGCAGCTCAGGTGGGAGCTCCTACAATGAGCAGTTCTTC
V: TRBV5-1
J: TRBJ2-1
D: .
size: .

CDR3: CSVCLEPTGELFF
DNA: TGCAGCGTTTGTCTTGAACCCACCGGGGAGCTGTTTTTT
V: TRBV29-1
J: TRBJ2-2
D: .
size: .

CDR3: CSVDQQNYGYTF
DNA: TGCAGCGTTGATCAACAGAACTATGGCTACACCTTC
V: TRBV29-1
J: TRBJ1-2
D: .
size: once

CDR3: CASSLGVGGYNQPQHF
DNA: TGCGCCAGCAGCTTGGGAGTAGGGGGGTACAATCAGCCCCAGCATTTT
V: TRBV5-1
J: TRBJ1-5
D: .
size: medium-sized

CDR3: CATMEPGANVLTF
DNA: TGTGCCACCATGGAGCCTGGGGCCAACGTCCTGACTTTC
V: TRBV28
J: TRBJ2-6
D: .
size: .

CDR3: CASSLGAPYNEQFF
DNA: TGTGCCAGCTCACTCGGGGCCCCCTACAATGAGCAGTTCTTC
V: TRBV18
J: TRBJ2-1
D: .
size: .

CDR3: CSVGTGVEAFF
DNA: TGCAGCGTTGGGACAGGGGTCGAAGCTTTCTTT
V: TRBV29-1
J: TRBJ1-1
D: TRBD1
size: .

CDR3: CASSTPGLNTEAFF
DNA: TGTGCCAGTAGTACTCCAGGGTTGAACACTGAAGCTTTCTTT
V: TRBV19
J: TRBJ1-1
D: .
size: once

CDR3: CASSTLDSPGVNEQFF
DNA: TGTGCCAGCTCTACCTTAGACAGTCCAGGGGTCAATGAGCAGTTCTTC
V: TRBV18
J: TRBJ2-1
D: .
size: once

CDR3: CASSGTPNTEAFF
DNA: TGTGCCAGCAGCGGGACACCGAACACTGAAGCTTTCTTT
V: TRBV7-3
J: TRBJ1-1
D: .
size: .

CDR3: CASSQLAGGVHGYTF
DNA: TGCGCCAGCAGCCAATTGGCAGGGGGCGTTCATGGCTACACCTTC
V: TRBV4-3
J: TRBJ1-2
D: TRBD1
size: .

CDR3: CASSPLGPGRHEQYF
DNA: TGTGCCAGCAGTCCACTAGGGCCAGGGCGCCACGAGCAGTACTTC
V: TRBV28
J: TRBJ2-7
D: .
size: .

CDR3: CASSDEVPETQYF
DNA: TGTGCCAGCAGTGATGAGGTGCCGGAGACCCAGTACTTC
V: TRBV25-1
J: TRBJ2-5
D: .
size: .

CDR3: CASTLYSGNTIYF
DNA: TGTGCCAGTACCCTTTACTCTGGAAACACCATATATTTT
V: TRBV19
J: TRBJ1-3
D: .
size: .

CDR3: CASSQVGGRETEAFF
DNA: TGTGCCAGCAGCCAAGTAGGGGGCCGTGAGACTGAAGCTTTCTTT
V: TRBV3-1/TRBV3-2
J: TRBJ1-1
D: TRBD1
size: once

CDR3: CASRGSNSPLHF
DNA: TGTGCCAGCCGTGGGTCGAATTCACCCCTCCACTTT
V: TRBV18
J: TRBJ1-6
D: .
size: .

CDR3: CASSLGGLESTDTQYF
DNA: TGCGCCAGCAGCTTGGGGGGACTGGAAAGCACAGATACGCAGTATTTT
V: TRBV5-1
J: TRBJ2-3
D: .
size: .

CDR3: CASSPDGPYGYTF
DNA: TGCGCCAGCAGCCCGGACGGTCCTTATGGCTACACCTTC
V: TRBV4-3
J: TRBJ1-2
D: .
size: once

CDR3: CASSPDREDSPLHF
DNA: TGTGCCAGCAGCCCCGACAGGGAGGATTCACCCCTCCACTTT
V: TRBV5-8
J: TRBJ1-6
D: TRBD1
size: few

CDR3: CASSFGAEVTNTEAFF
DNA: TGTGCCAGCAGCTTTGGGGCCGAGGTGACGAACACTGAAGCTTTCTTT
V: TRBV5-4
J: TRBJ1-1
D: .
size: .

CDR3: CAWSVPGGMNTEAFF
DNA: TGTGCCTGGAGTGTACCAGGGGGCATGAACACTGAAGCTTTCTTT
V: TRBV30
J: TRBJ1-1
D: TRBD1
size: once

CDR3: CASSEVGQGRQYF
DNA: TGTGCCAGCAGTGAAGTCGGGCAGGGCAGGCAGTACTTC
V: TRBV6-1
J: TRBJ2-7
D: .
size: .

CDR3: CASSPRDNSPLHF
DNA: TGTGCCAGTTCACCACGGGATAATTCACCCCTCCACTTT
V: TRBV18
J: TRBJ1-6
D: .
size: .

CDR3: CASSLPLVAGGVHNEQFF
DNA: TGTGCCAGCAGCTTGCCCCTAGTGGCGGGAGGTGTTCACAATGAGCAGTTCTTC
V: TRBV5-4
J: TRBJ2-1
D: TRBD2
size: .